The 6 T cell receptor beta chains presented below share a single source sample, sequenced in a study of T cell changes during pregnancy in multiple sclerosis. Only in-frame clones appear in the TCRdb table, and some are missing; sequencing was by immunoSEQ multiplex PCR. The sample has around 40,000 clones, roughly nine tenths seen once. The specimen comprised CD4+ T cells from peripheral blood mononuclear cells, sampled in the first trimester of pregnancy. Receptor source: a female donor with multiple sclerosis, enrolled in a pregnancy study.

The chain joins TRBV27 to TRBJ2-2, with 8 bases fitting TRBD1. The V and J ends lost 5 bases and 5 bases, in that order; junction bases with no gene match: 7. CDR1 is MNHEY, CDR2 SMNVEV, per germline (reference sequence). This CDR3 comprises 15 residues. The CDR3 loop reads CASSQGQDRTGELFF. For the CDR3, the DNA is TGTGCCAGCAGTCAGGGACAGGACCGGACCGGGGAGCTGTTTTTT.

This clone was seen only a few times. The gene calls are TRBV30 and TRBJ1-2, with 8 bases lining up with TRBD1. J gave up 3 bases and V 4 bases, and 7 bases lay outside the gene matches. Germline CDR1 reads GTSNPN; CDR2 reads SVGIG (reference sequence). The CDR3 is 14 amino acids. The CDR3 region is CAWTRDRGDYGYTF. Written as DNA, the CDR3 is TGTGCCTGGACTAGAGACAGGGGCGACTATGGCTACACCTTC.

The chain joins TRBV28 to TRBJ1-5, with TRBD1 matching over 9 bases. The CDR3 is 15 residues long. CDR1 is MDHEN, CDR2 SYDVKM, per germline. The V gene end was trimmed by 5 bases and the J gene end by 3 bases; junction bases not matched to a gene: 5. The CDR3 loop reads CASSPWDRDNQPQHF. For the CDR3, the DNA is TGTGCCAGCAGTCCATGGGACAGGGACAATCAGCCCCAGCATTTT.

This clone was counted once. This rearrangement joins TRBV14 to TRBJ2-4; D call uncertain. The CDR3 length is 13 residues. V lost 3 bases, J lost 13 bases, and 16 bases lay in between. Germline V gene data show CDR1 as SGHDN and CDR2 as FVKESK. The CDR3 coding sequence is TGTGCCAGCAGCCAGAGCAGGCATGCCCCCCAGTACTTC. Translated, it gives CASSQSRHAPQYF. Full variable domain (missing parts from reference TRBV14 and TRBJ2-4): EAGVTQFPSHSVIEKGQTVTLRCDPISGHDNLYWYRRVMGKEIKFLLHFVKESKQDESGMPNNRFLAERTGGTYSTLKVQPAELEDSGVYFCASSQSRHAPQYFGAGTRLSVL.

V usage is TRBV5-6 and J usage is TRBJ2-4; TRBD1 might be the D (6 bases). Per germline, CDR1 SGHDT and CDR2 YYEEEE. Trimming pared 2 bases from V and 1 base from J, leaving 10 bases between. CDR3 length: 15 amino acids. CDR3 in amino acids: CASSFQGIAKNIQYF. In DNA form, the CDR3 reads TGTGCCAGCAGCTTCCAGGGGATCGCCAAAAACATTCAGTACTTC. Supplemented by reference TRBV5-6 and TRBJ2-4, the full variable domain reads DAGVTQSPTHLIKTRGQQVTLRCSPKSGHDTVSWYQQALGQGPQFIFQYYEEEERQRGNFPDRFSGHQFPNYSSELNVNALLLGDSALYLCASSFQGIAKNIQYFGAGTRLSVL.

The rearrangement joins TRBV4-2 to TRBJ2-1, with a possible D match to TRBD2 (6 bases). Germline values: CDR1 LGHNA, CDR2 YNFKEQ. CDR3 size: 12 residues. Trimming cost V 0 bases and J 14 bases, with 11 bases left between them. CDR3 in DNA: TGTGCCAGCAGCCAAGAGGGCGGGAACGAGTTCTTC. Encoded protein: CASSQEGGNEFF.